This is a list of T cell receptor beta chains from one sample in a study of beta chain features in type 1 diabetes. Measured with immunoSEQ multiplex PCR; TCRdb has only the in-frame clones, and not every one. In the table there are about 930,000 clones, 15% to 20% of which are singletons. The sample comprised naive CD4+ T cells from blood. The receptors here all came from a woman aged 18-30 years in good health. The CDR3 runs from the conserved cysteine through the conserved F or W. Each record gives: D gene, J gene, clone size, V gene, CDR3 protein, CDR3 DNA. D genes are given only for firm matches. A clone size is listed for some rows: how often the clone was seen (once, few, many), or a class if it is expanded.

.	TRBJ1-3	.	TRBV18	CASSLQQPSQFGNTIYF	TGTGCCAGCTCACTACAGCAACCCAGCCAGTTTGGAAACACCATATATTTT
.	TRBJ1-5	.	TRBV20-1	CSAGQPQHF	TGCAGTGCGGGGCAGCCCCAGCATTTT
.	TRBJ2-4	few	TRBV11-2	CASSLENIQYF	TGTGCCAGCAGCTTAGAAAACATTCAGTACTTC
.	TRBJ1-5	.	TRBV18	CASSLGLRNQPQHF	TGTGCCAGCTCATTGGGACTTCGGAATCAGCCCCAGCATTTT
TRBD2	TRBJ2-1	.	TRBV11-1	CASSLGLAGLEQFF	TGTGCCAGCAGCTTGGGACTAGCGGGACTTGAGCAGTTCTTC
.	TRBJ1-4	.	TRBV7-9	CASSSGIYADEKLFF	TGTGCCAGCAGCTCAGGCATCTATGCGGATGAAAAACTGTTTTTT
.	TRBJ2-3	.	TRBV7-9	CASSLGLRQYTDTQYF	TGTGCCAGCAGCTTAGGTCTTCGGCAATACACAGATACGCAGTATTTT
TRBD2	TRBJ2-1	.	TRBV11-2	CASSSRTSGKLSYNEQFF	TGTGCCAGCAGCTCCCGGACTAGCGGGAAACTCTCCTACAATGAGCAGTTCTTC
.	TRBJ2-2	few	TRBV2	CASSNQLSTTGELFF	TGTGCCAGCAGCAATCAGCTATCGACCACCGGGGAGCTGTTTTTT
TRBD1	TRBJ2-2	.	TRBV28	CASSTGAEDTGELFF	TGTGCCAGCAGTACAGGGGCGGAAGATACCGGGGAGCTGTTTTTT
TRBD1	TRBJ1-5	few	TRBV7-2	CASRGQANQPQHF	TGTGCCAGCCGCGGACAGGCGAATCAGCCCCAGCATTTT
.	TRBJ2-7	few	TRBV4-2	CASSQDKGRNYEQYF	TGTGCCAGCAGCCAAGACAAGGGCCGTAACTACGAGCAGTACTTC
TRBD1	TRBJ2-2	.	TRBV5-1	CASSWDRVNTGELFF	TGCGCCAGCAGCTGGGACAGGGTTAACACCGGGGAGCTGTTTTTT
.	TRBJ2-5	.	TRBV7-3	CASRSTGLRTETQYF	TGTGCCAGCAGATCAACAGGGCTTAGAACGGAGACCCAGTACTTC
TRBD2	TRBJ2-1	.	TRBV6-6	CASTGTSTDNEQFF	TGTGCCAGCACCGGGACTAGTACCGACAATGAGCAGTTCTTC
.	TRBJ2-7	few	TRBV18	CASSPLAPSYEQYF	TGTGCCAGCTCACCACTAGCTCCATCCTACGAGCAGTACTTC
.	TRBJ1-2	few	TRBV4-3	CASSQDHGQAFYGYTF	TGCGCCAGCAGCCAAGATCATGGACAAGCTTTCTATGGCTACACCTTC
.	TRBJ1-1	.	TRBV9	CASSAGLMRNTEAFF	TGTGCCAGCAGCGCGGGCCTGATGAGAAACACTGAAGCTTTCTTT
TRBD1	TRBJ2-7	few	TRBV7-9	CASSRTGPYEQYF	TGTGCCAGCAGCCGGACAGGACCCTACGAGCAGTACTTC
.	TRBJ2-1	few	TRBV29-1	CSAIGALDHNEQFF	TGCAGCGCGATAGGTGCATTGGACCACAATGAGCAGTTCTTC
.	TRBJ1-4	.	TRBV7-9	CASSPRETTNEKLFF	TGTGCCAGCAGCCCCCGGGAGACAACTAATGAAAAACTGTTTTTT
.	TRBJ2-1	.	TRBV4-3	CASSQDKRNEQFF	TGCGCCAGCAGCCAAGACAAGCGGAATGAGCAGTTCTTC
.	TRBJ1-1	.	TRBV28	CASSLYRIMNTEAFF	TGTGCCAGCAGTTTATACAGGATTATGAACACTGAAGCTTTCTTT
.	TRBJ1-6	.	TRBV11-1	CASSAGYASGSPLHF	TGTGCCAGCAGCGCTGGATATGCGTCAGGTTCACCCCTCCACTTT
.	TRBJ1-2	few	TRBV7-9	CASSLTTVNRRGHGYTF	TGTGCCAGCAGCTTGACCACCGTAAACAGACGGGGGCATGGCTACACCTTC
TRBD1	TRBJ1-1	.	TRBV5-6	CASSLVAGGGWTEAFF	TGTGCCAGCAGCTTGGTTGCAGGGGGTGGATGGACTGAAGCTTTCTTT
.	TRBJ2-1	.	TRBV5-4	CASSLVGRPGEQFF	TGTGCCAGCAGCTTGGTTGGGCGTCCCGGTGAGCAGTTCTTC
.	TRBJ2-7	few	TRBV7-2	CASSLGVGQSYEQYF	TGTGCCAGCAGCTTAGGGGTAGGTCAGAGCTACGAGCAGTACTTC
.	TRBJ1-3	few	TRBV5-1	CASSLEPFSGNTIYF	TGCGCCAGCAGCTTGGAGCCCTTCTCTGGAAACACCATATATTTT
.	TRBJ1-1	few	TRBV18	CASSQGGFF	TGTGCCAGCTCTCAGGGTGGTTTCTTT
TRBD2	TRBJ2-1	.	TRBV6-1	CASRSREGRNEQFF	TGTGCCAGCAGATCCCGGGAGGGCCGCAATGAGCAGTTCTTC
.	TRBJ2-1	.	TRBV10-2	CASTLYNEQFF	TGCGCCAGCACGCTCTACAATGAGCAGTTCTTC
.	TRBJ2-3	.	TRBV2	CASANGPWTDTQYF	TGTGCCAGCGCAAACGGCCCATGGACAGATACGCAGTATTTT
.	TRBJ2-7	few	TRBV2	CASSLAPGLSYEQYF	TGTGCCAGCAGCCTAGCCCCGGGACTTTCCTACGAGCAGTACTTC
.	TRBJ2-3	few	TRBV25-1	CASSEPGRTDTQYF	TGTGCCAGCAGTGAACCAGGGCGCACAGATACGCAGTATTTT
TRBD1	TRBJ2-7	few	TRBV9	CASSVAVRGQGADEQYF	TGTGCCAGCAGCGTAGCCGTAAGAGGACAGGGGGCTGACGAGCAGTACTTC
TRBD1	TRBJ1-2	few	TRBV29-1	CSVVPGTGNYGYTF	TGCAGCGTTGTTCCCGGGACAGGCAACTATGGCTACACCTTC
.	TRBJ2-1	many	TRBV23-1	CASSQSWGGNEQFF	TGCGCCAGCAGTCAATCGTGGGGTGGCAATGAGCAGTTCTTC
.	TRBJ2-7	few	TRBV10-3	CAISEPSRMLVSNEQYF	TGTGCCATCAGTGAGCCATCTAGAATGCTAGTTTCAAACGAGCAGTACTTC
.	TRBJ1-2	.	TRBV2	CASSEYGPGYTF	TGTGCCAGCAGTGAATATGGACCTGGCTACACCTTC
.	TRBJ1-4	few	TRBV29-1	CSAAEGWNEKLFF	TGCAGCGCCGCCGAGGGATGGAATGAAAAACTGTTTTTT